The 13 T cell receptor beta chains listed next were all sequenced from one sample in a study of Ad26.COV2.S vaccination and SARS-CoV-2 variants. Treatment described: roughly 18 received Ad26.COV2.S at low or high dose, single or two shots; several received placebo; per-sample allocation not given. Day 63 following the first vaccine or placebo injection was when the samples were taken. Assay: immunoSEQ multiplex PCR; the TCRdb copy retains only in-frame clones and omits some. The sample carries around 340,000 clones, about 88% recorded once. The sequencing used peripheral blood, collected in a trial of Ad26.COV2.S vaccine versus placebo. The source of these receptors is a person between 18 and 65 years old who received the Ad26.COV2.S COVID-19 vaccine or a placebo.

This rearrangement joins TRBV7-9 to TRBJ2-5; the D call may be TRBD1 or TRBD2 (5 bases each). The germline gives CDR1 SEHNR, CDR2 FQNEAQ (reference sequence). The V gene lost 4 bases and the J gene lost 5 bases, with 14 bases spanning the gap. The CDR3 runs to 14 residues. CDR3 sequence reads: CASSSGPRGETQYF. Here the CDR3 DNA reads TGTGCCAGCAGCTCAGGGCCCCGCGGGGAGACCCAGTACTTC.

The chain joins TRBV7-8 to TRBJ2-5, with TRBD2 identical over 10 bases. Trimming cost V 5 bases and J 0 bases; bases outside gene matches: 9. The CDR3 runs 17 residues. The germline CDR1 and CDR2 sequences are SGHVS and FQNEAQ. The CDR3 DNA follows: TGTGCCAGCAGCCCATATGGGACTAGCGCGTACCAAGAGACCCAGTACTTC. This encodes CASSPYGTSAYQETQYF.

CDR3 sequence: CASSQATREQFF. CDR3 sequence (DNA): TGTGCCAGCAGCCAGGCAACCAGGGAGCAGTTCTTC. The genes are TRBV3-1 (or the pseudogene TRBV3-2) and TRBJ2-1; D is undetermined. From germline, CDR1 is LGHDT and CDR2 YNNKEL (reference sequence). The CDR3 covers 12 residues. V was pared by 3 bases and J by 10 bases, with 10 bases between.

This chain connects TRBV4-2 to TRBJ2-7; tentatively, D is TRBD1 (7 bases). The CDR3 is 14 residues long. The germline V gene encodes CDR1 LGHNA and CDR2 YNFKEQ. Trimming removed 1 base from V and 3 bases from J, with 10 bases in between. CDR3: CASSQAGGSYEQYF. The CDR3 DNA reads TGTGCCAGCAGCCAAGCAGGGGGGAGCTACGAGCAGTACTTC.

This clone was counted once. This chain uses TRBV6-2 or TRBV6-3 with TRBJ1-5; unclear D gene. The germline V and J ends were trimmed by 3 bases and 6 bases, with 6 bases remaining between them. The CDR3 consists of 12 residues. Looked up from germline, CDR1 is MNHEY and CDR2 is SVGEGT. CDR3 sequence (DNA): TGTGCCAGCAGTTATTCAGTTCAGCCCCAGCATTTT. Protein: CASSYSVQPQHF.

J is TRBJ2-7 and V is TRBV28; possible D gene TRBD1, 6 bases. The CDR3 consists of 17 residues. The germline V and J ends were trimmed by 4 bases and 3 bases, with 22 bases remaining between them. CDR1 is MDHEN and CDR2 is SYDVKM in the germline V gene. CDR3 sequence (DNA): TGTGCCAGCAGTTCCTGGAACAGGGTTAAAACCAGCTACGAGCAGTACTTC. Its translation is CASSSWNRVKTSYEQYF.

V usage is TRBV28 and J usage is TRBJ1-1, with 7 bases aligning to TRBD1. Germline V lookup: CDR1 MDHEN, CDR2 SYDVKM. The CDR3 consists of 15 residues. Trimming cost V 6 bases and J 4 bases; bases outside gene matches: 11. CDR3 region: CASSLAAQGGTEAFF. CDR3 nucleotide sequence: TGTGCCAGCAGCCTAGCTGCTCAGGGGGGCACTGAAGCTTTCTTT.

The chain recombines TRBV6-6 with TRBJ2-2; no clear D gene. Germline V CDR1 and CDR2: MNHNY, SVGAGI (reference sequence). This CDR3 is 11 amino acids long. Deletions cut 7 bases from V and 7 bases from J, with 7 bases between. Here the CDR3 reads CASTKSGELFF. The CDR3 DNA is TGTGCCAGCACAAAAAGCGGGGAGCTGTTTTTT.

The genes are TRBV11-1 and TRBJ2-5; D ambiguous. With 4 bases removed from V and 3 bases from J, the gap between germline ends came to 12 bases. Germline V gives CDR1 SGHAT, CDR2 FQDESV (reference sequence). This CDR3 is built from 14 residues. The DNA of the CDR3 is TGTGCCAGCAGCTCAGGTCGGTTTAAAGAGACCCAGTACTTC. This encodes CASSSGRFKETQYF.

This clone was detected only once. The chain employs TRBV10-3 and TRBJ2-7; D is unresolved. The CDR3 is 12 residues long. V lost 4 bases and J lost 4, with 8 bases in between. Looked up from germline, CDR1 is ENHRY and CDR2 is SYGVKD. CDR3 DNA sequence: TGTGCCATCAGTGTAGGTCCGTACGAGCAGTACTTC. Translated: CAISVGPYEQYF.

This sequence joins TRBV6-5 and TRBJ1-1; D is perhaps TRBD1 (5 bases). This CDR3 is built from 13 residues. V dropped 6 bases and J dropped 7 bases, with 15 bases sitting between them. Germline V gives CDR1 MNHEY, CDR2 SVGAGI. The CDR3: CASSPHGGGEAFF. CDR3 sequence (DNA): TGTGCCAGCAGCCCACACGGGGGGGGTGAAGCTTTCTTT.

The gene calls are TRBV4-3 and TRBJ2-7; 8 bases match TRBD1. V shed 0 bases and J 0 bases; nucleotides not matched to a gene: 4. The length of the CDR3 is 16 residues. The germline gives CDR1 LGHNA, CDR2 YSLEER. CDR3 nucleotides: TGCGCCAGCAGCCAAGATCTCACAGGGGGCTCCTACGAGCAGTACTTC. Translation: CASSQDLTGGSYEQYF.

The chain employs TRBV5-6 and TRBJ2-3, with D uncertain. Trimming removed 5 bases from V and 1 base from J, with 17 bases in between. CDR1 and CDR2 from the germline V gene are SGHDT and YYEEEE. The CDR3 totals 16 residues. The CDR3 here is CASRPDSSSGTDTQYF. Here the CDR3 DNA reads TGTGCCAGCAGGCCAGATAGTTCTTCTGGCACAGATACGCAGTATTTT.